These T cell receptor beta chains were read from a single sample in a study of STAT3 mutations in large granular lymphocyte leukemia. The assay was immunoSEQ multiplex PCR, and TCRdb's table has in-frame clones only and misses some. The sample holds some 30,000 clones; more than 75% are singletons and the top ten take about an eighth. The source material was peripheral blood mononuclear cells. These TCRs come from a man in his fifties or sixties with T-cell large granular lymphocyte leukemia. Some clones in this sample may be carry-over from other donors' samples. The CDR3 runs from the conserved cysteine through the conserved F or W. A D gene is named only where the DNA matches it firmly. Rows may omit the clone size; those that give it use once, few, many or a size class.

abundance	j_gene	d_gene	v_gene	CDR3aa	CDR3nt
NA	TRBJ2-5	NA	TRBV9	CASSVAGNGETQYF	TGTGCCAGCAGCGTAGCCGGGAATGGAGAGACCCAGTACTTC
once	TRBJ1-5	NA	TRBV30	CAWSARGGNQPQHF	TGTGCCTGGAGTGCCCGTGGTGGCAATCAGCCCCAGCATTTT
NA	TRBJ2-3	TRBD1	TRBV7-2	CASSFQGADTQYF	TGTGCCAGCAGCTTTCAGGGGGCAGATACGCAGTATTTT
NA	TRBJ2-2	NA	TRBV5-1	CASSYTGELFF	TGCGCCAGCAGCTACACAGGGGAGCTGTTTTTT
NA	TRBJ1-3	NA	TRBV5-1	CASSLGDPRSGNTIYF	TGCGCCAGCAGCTTGGGCGACCCGCGCTCTGGAAACACCATATATTTT
NA	TRBJ2-7	NA	TRBV18	CASSPIRDQPGEQYF	TGTGCCAGCTCACCGATCCGGGACCAACCGGGGGAGCAGTACTTC
NA	TRBJ2-7	TRBD2	TRBV5-1	CASSLGLAGPLYEQYF	TGCGCCAGCAGCTTGGGTCTAGCGGGGCCCCTCTACGAGCAGTACTTC
NA	TRBJ2-3	NA	TRBV5-1	CASSFGADTQYF	TGCGCCAGCAGCTTCGGGGCAGATACGCAGTATTTT
NA	TRBJ1-4	NA	TRBV5-1	CASSPTGFNEKLFF	TGCGCCAGCAGCCCAACAGGGTTTAATGAAAAACTGTTTTTT
NA	TRBJ2-1	NA	TRBV28	CASSPTYNEQFF	TGTGCCAGCAGTCCAACTTACAATGAGCAGTTCTTC
NA	TRBJ2-1	TRBD1	TRBV18	CASSPTGGNEQFF	TGTGCCAGCTCACCTACAGGGGGCAATGAGCAGTTCTTC
NA	TRBJ2-1	NA	TRBV28	CASSPPQTRLGLFF	TGTGCCAGCAGTCCACCCCAAACTAGGCTGGGATTGTTCTTC
NA	TRBJ1-5	TRBD1	TRBV30	CAWSYAAGGGQPQHF	TGTGCCTGGAGTTACGCCGCAGGGGGCGGTCAGCCCCAGCATTTT
NA	TRBJ2-7	TRBD1	TRBV18	CASSPKGQGAGEQYF	TGTGCCAGCTCACCAAAAGGACAGGGGGCGGGCGAGCAGTACTTC
NA	TRBJ2-1	NA	TRBV6-5	CASSYYGDSLYNEQFF	TGTGCCAGCAGTTACTACGGAGATAGCCTCTACAATGAGCAGTTCTTC
NA	TRBJ1-6	NA	TRBV28	CASNVAGTNSPLHF	TGTGCCAGCAATGTCGCTGGGACCAATTCACCCCTCCACTTT
NA	TRBJ2-7	NA	TRBV5-6	CASSLVPDSLAEQYF	TGTGCCAGCAGCTTGGTTCCGGACAGCCTTGCCGAGCAGTACTTC
NA	TRBJ2-7	TRBD2	TRBV13	CASSRKAGKGNEQYF	TGTGCCAGCAGCCGAAAAGCGGGGAAGGGAAACGAGCAGTACTTC
once	TRBJ1-2	TRBD1	TRBV30	CAWLLQGADYGYTF	TGTGCCTGGCTTTTACAGGGGGCGGACTATGGCTACACCTTC